A selection of T cell receptor beta chains follows, all from one sample in a study of T-cell memory formation after mild COVID-19. MiXCR, run by TCRdb on the 5' RACE reads, gives a single entry per CDR3 protein. Here the sample spans about 340,000 distinct CDR3 sequences, about 21% being singletons. Sample: PBMCs or a T cell subset sorted from them (not recorded which). The receptors were gathered from an adult woman who had mild COVID-19 (a few samples of this study predate the infection). Cell type and time point are not known. Each CDR3 is given with its conserved first and last residue. Fields, in order: CDR3 length, clone size, V gene, J gene, D gene, CDR3 protein, CDR3 DNA. D genes are given only for firm matches. Clone size is given for some rows only: seen once, a few or many times, or a class if the clone is expanded.

len: 13
abundance: few
v_gene: TRBV5-1
j_gene: TRBJ1-2
d_gene: TRBD1
CDR3aa: CASSGDSNYGYTF
CDR3nt: TGCGCCAGCAGCGGGGACAGTAACTATGGCTACACCTTC

len: 16
abundance: once
v_gene: TRBV7-2
j_gene: TRBJ1-3
d_gene: .
CDR3aa: CASSLGSAFSGNTIYF
CDR3nt: TGTGCCAGCAGCTTAGGCTCGGCGTTCTCTGGAAACACCATATATTTT

len: 16
abundance: few
v_gene: TRBV3-1
j_gene: TRBJ2-5
d_gene: TRBD1
CDR3aa: CASSQDPAGGQETQYF
CDR3nt: TGTGCCAGCAGCCAAGACCCGGCAGGGGGCCAAGAGACCCAGTACTTC

len: 16
abundance: .
v_gene: TRBV12-3/TRBV12-4
j_gene: TRBJ2-1
d_gene: TRBD2
CDR3aa: CASSPLPSGSTVEQFF
CDR3nt: TGTGCCAGCAGTCCCCTCCCTAGCGGGAGTACGGTTGAGCAGTTCTTC

len: 15
abundance: few
v_gene: TRBV3-1
j_gene: TRBJ2-3
d_gene: .
CDR3aa: CASSQDPSSTDTQYF
CDR3nt: TGTGCCAGCAGCCAAGATCCCTCCTCCACAGATACGCAGTATTTT

len: 13
abundance: few
v_gene: TRBV14
j_gene: TRBJ1-1
d_gene: .
CDR3aa: CASSQASNTEAFF
CDR3nt: TGTGCCAGCAGCCAAGCCAGCAACACTGAAGCTTTCTTT

len: 16
abundance: few
v_gene: TRBV6-5
j_gene: TRBJ1-2
d_gene: .
CDR3aa: CASSPTLGAGSYGYTF
CDR3nt: TGTGCCAGCAGTCCGACCCTAGGGGCGGGCTCCTATGGCTACACCTTC

len: 16
abundance: few
v_gene: TRBV11-2
j_gene: TRBJ2-1
d_gene: TRBD2
CDR3aa: CASSRASGRSYNEQFF
CDR3nt: TGTGCCAGCAGCAGGGCTAGCGGGAGGTCCTACAATGAGCAGTTCTTC

len: 11
abundance: .
v_gene: TRBV20-1
j_gene: TRBJ2-5
d_gene: .
CDR3aa: CSATSVETQYF
CDR3nt: TGCAGTGCTACCTCCGTGGAGACCCAGTACTTC

len: 14
abundance: .
v_gene: TRBV7-9
j_gene: TRBJ1-3
d_gene: .
CDR3aa: CASSPVGSGNTIYF
CDR3nt: TGTGCCAGCAGCCCGGTTGGATCTGGAAACACCATATATTTT